These T cell receptor beta chains were read from a single sample in a study of cytomegalovirus exposure and HLA in healthy donors. Data came from immunoSEQ multiplex PCR; TCRdb stores just in-frame clones and leaves some out. This table has 85,000 to 130,000 clones, roughly 70% appearing once. Sequencing used PBMCs. These receptors were collected from a male donor in good health and CMV-seropositive. The CDR3 runs from the conserved cysteine through the conserved F or W. A D gene is named only where the DNA matches it firmly. Rows give clone size only sometimes, using once, few, many, or a class for an expanded clone.

TRBV9	TRBJ1-2	TRBD1	few	17	TGTGCCAGCAGCGCCCCGACAGGGAGCAGCATACAGTATGGCTACACCTTC	CASSAPTGSSIQYGYTF
TRBV29-1	TRBJ2-3	NA	NA	15	TGCAGCCTTGAGGTCCGGGAACGAGGCACAGATACGCAGTATTTT	CSLEVRERGTDTQYF
TRBV6-4	TRBJ1-2	NA	NA	14	TGTGCCAGCAGCCCGGTGGCAGCGAACTATGGCTACACCTTC	CASSPVAANYGYTF
TRBV9	TRBJ2-7	TRBD1	once	14	TGTGCCAGCAGCGTAGAGGGGGACAGGTACGAGCAGTACTTC	CASSVEGDRYEQYF
TRBV7-9	TRBJ2-7	TRBD2	NA	16	TGTGCCAGCAGCGGCCACCTAGCGGGAGGGCCCTACGAGCAGTACTTC	CASSGHLAGGPYEQYF
TRBV7-3	TRBJ2-5	TRBD1	NA	14	TGTGCCAGCAGCAAGGGACAGGGAGGAGAGACCCAGTACTTC	CASSKGQGGETQYF
TRBV7-7	TRBJ2-5	TRBD1	NA	15	TGTGCTAGCAGCTTAGGGGCAGGGGGCGAAGAGACCCAGTACTTC	CASSLGAGGEETQYF
TRBV2	TRBJ1-5	NA	NA	14	TGTGCCAGCAGTGACACCTATAGCAATCAGCCCCAGCATTTT	CASSDTYSNQPQHF
TRBV28	TRBJ2-7	TRBD1	NA	15	TGTGCCAGCAGTACCCCCAACAGGGGAGCCTACGAGCAGTACTTC	CASSTPNRGAYEQYF
TRBV29-1	TRBJ2-1	NA	few	12	TGCAGCGGGGCTCTGCTGGACAATGAGCAGTTCTTC	CSGALLDNEQFF
TRBV7-9	TRBJ2-1	NA	NA	15	TGTGCCAGCAGCTTCCCGGGGGAAACCTACAATGAGCAGTTCTTC	CASSFPGETYNEQFF
TRBV5-1	TRBJ2-5	TRBD2	NA	15	TGCGCCAGCAGCTCACCGGGACTAGGTGAAGAGACCCAGTACTTC	CASSSPGLGEETQYF
TRBV7-9	TRBJ2-5	NA	NA	14	TGTGCCAGCAGCTTAGCGGCAGTCCAAGAGACCCAGTACTTC	CASSLAAVQETQYF
TRBV18	TRBJ2-5	NA	few	12	TGTGCCAGCTCAGTATCCGAAGAGACCCAGTACTTC	CASSVSEETQYF
TRBV7-9	TRBJ2-1	TRBD2	NA	15	TGTTCCAGCAGCTCGACTAGCATTCAACCCTATGAGCAGTTCTTC	CSSSSTSIQPYEQFF
TRBV7-2	TRBJ1-5	NA	once	12	TGTGCCAGCAGCTCCCCCTATCTGCCCCAGCATTTT	CASSSPYLPQHF
TRBV7-3	TRBJ2-1	NA	NA	15	TGTGCCAGCAGCTTAACGCCGGGAGCCTACAATGAGCAGTTCTTC	CASSLTPGAYNEQFF
TRBV9	TRBJ2-2	NA	NA	16	TGTGCCAGCAGCGTAGTCTGGACAGAACTCACCGGGGAGCTGTTTTTT	CASSVVWTELTGELFF
TRBV5-8	TRBJ2-7	NA	NA	16	TGTGCCAGCAGCTTACGCGCGGGCGTCAGCTCCTACGAGCAGTACTTC	CASSLRAGVSSYEQYF
TRBV9	TRBJ2-7	NA	NA	12	TGTGCCAGCAGCGGGAGTCTAAACGAGCAGTACTTC	CASSGSLNEQYF
TRBV27	TRBJ2-7	NA	NA	13	TGTGCCAGCAGCCCCGGGACAAGCTACGAGCAGTACTTC	CASSPGTSYEQYF
TRBV30	TRBJ2-5	TRBD2	NA	15	TGTGCCTGGAGGCCGGGACTAGCGGGGTCGGAGACCCAGTACTTC	CAWRPGLAGSETQYF
TRBV27	TRBJ2-3	TRBD1	few	14	TGTGCCAGCAGTCTAACCCGGACAGGGGACACGCAGTATTTT	CASSLTRTGDTQYF
TRBV5-1	TRBJ1-2	TRBD1	NA	13	TGCGCCAGCAGTAAGGGACAGGAATATGGCTACACCTTC	CASSKGQEYGYTF
TRBV7-6	TRBJ2-2	TRBD2	NA	17	TGTGCCAGCAGCTTGCTAGCGGAAGCCCTGAACACCGGGGAGCTGTTTTTT	CASSLLAEALNTGELFF
TRBV18	TRBJ1-6	NA	NA	18	TGTGCCAGCTCAGCTGCCGGAGGAGGGTCTACCTATAATTCACCCCTCCACTTT	CASSAAGGGSTYNSPLHF
TRBV25-1	TRBJ1-2	TRBD1	NA	13	TGTGCCAGCTCCAACAGGGGGAGCTATGGCTACCCCTTC	CASSNRGSYGYPF
TRBV20-1	TRBJ1-5	NA	NA	11	TGCAGTGCCGACATCCTCGGGCCCCAGCATTTT	CSADILGPQHF
TRBV7-9	TRBJ1-4	NA	NA	13	TGTGCCAGCGGTAGGGACACGGGATGGAAACTGTTTTTT	CASGRDTGWKLFF
TRBV27	TRBJ1-5	TRBD1	NA	15	TGTGCCAGCAGTAAGGGACAGGGGATTAATCAGCCCCAGCATTTT	CASSKGQGINQPQHF
TRBV9	TRBJ2-1	TRBD2	few	16	TGTGCCAGCAGCGGGGGGACTAGCGGGCCTTACAATGAGCAGTTCTTC	CASSGGTSGPYNEQFF
TRBV18	TRBJ2-5	NA	NA	15	TGTGCCAGCTCACCACCGCGGGATGGCCAAGAGACCCAGTACTTC	CASSPPRDGQETQYF
TRBV19	TRBJ2-2	NA	NA	14	TGTGCCAGTAGACGGGAGAGGAACACCGGGGAGCTGTTTTTT	CASRRERNTGELFF
TRBV10-3	TRBJ1-2	NA	NA	15	TGTGCCATCAGTGAGTCAGTGGGGCGGAGCTATGGCTACACCTTC	CAISESVGRSYGYTF
TRBV5-1	TRBJ1-1	TRBD1	NA	17	TGCGCCAGCAGCTTGTGGGTAGGACAGGGGCAAAGGACTGAAGCTTTCTTT	CASSLWVGQGQRTEAFF
TRBV7-3	TRBJ1-6	TRBD1	once	13	TGTGCCAGCAGCTCCAACAGGGGTTCACCCCTCCACTTT	CASSSNRGSPLHF
TRBV28	TRBJ1-1	TRBD1	few	14	TGTGCCAGCAGAGGACAGGGTCGGTACACTGAAGCTTTCTTT	CASRGQGRYTEAFF
TRBV5-4	TRBJ2-1	TRBD2	NA	18	TGTGCCAGCACCCCCCTGTCTAGCGGGCGGGGCTCCTACAATGAGCAGTTCTTC	CASTPLSSGRGSYNEQFF
TRBV7-9	TRBJ1-4	NA	NA	16	TGTGCCAGCAGCCAGTGGACAGTGTCAACTAATGAAAAACTGTTTTTT	CASSQWTVSTNEKLFF
TRBV25-1	TRBJ1-2	TRBD1	NA	15	TGTGCCAGCAGTGTAATCGACAGGGGGCTTCTTGGCTACACCTTC	CASSVIDRGLLGYTF
TRBV7-3	TRBJ2-5	NA	NA	13	TGTGCCAGCAGCTTAAGGGGGCGCGCGACCCAGTACTTC	CASSLRGRATQYF
TRBV11-1	TRBJ2-1	TRBD2	NA	16	TGTGCCAGCACCGCCACCAAGACTAGCGGGTCCAATGAGCAGTTCTTC	CASTATKTSGSNEQFF
TRBV5-4	TRBJ2-7	NA	NA	13	TGTGCCAGCAGCTTCCCAGAAGCCTACGAGCAGTACTTC	CASSFPEAYEQYF
TRBV11-3	TRBJ2-1	TRBD2	few	15	TGTGCCAGCAGCTTAGAAACTAGCGGGGGAAAAGAGCAGTTCTTC	CASSLETSGGKEQFF
TRBV2	TRBJ1-5	NA	NA	16	TGTGCCAGCAGCGCCCCTGCTGGCAGGAGCAATCAGCCCCAGCATTTT	CASSAPAGRSNQPQHF
TRBV11-2	TRBJ2-7	TRBD2	NA	15	TGTGCCAGCAGCTTCGGTACTAGCGGGGACTACGAGCAGTACTTC	CASSFGTSGDYEQYF
TRBV2	TRBJ2-4	TRBD2	NA	16	TGTGCCAGCAGTGAACGCGGCGGGAGAACCAAAAACATTCAGTACTTC	CASSERGGRTKNIQYF
TRBV10-3	TRBJ1-2	TRBD1	NA	15	TGTGCCATCAGATTAGGGACAGGGGTTAACTATGGCTACACCTTC	CAIRLGTGVNYGYTF
TRBV7-6	TRBJ1-6	NA	NA	15	TGTGCCAGCAGCCCCCGGGCAGGGCGGAATTCACCCCTCCACTTT	CASSPRAGRNSPLHF
TRBV15	TRBJ2-1	TRBD2	NA	16	TGTGCCACCAGCAGACCGGGACTAGCGGGATTTAATGAGCAGTTCTTC	CATSRPGLAGFNEQFF
TRBV4-1	TRBJ1-2	TRBD1	once	18	TGCGCCAGCAGCCAAGATCCCCCCCCGACAGGGGCTAACTATGGCTACACCTTC	CASSQDPPPTGANYGYTF
TRBV10-1	TRBJ2-2	NA	NA	18	TGCGCCAGCAGGTGGGGGGGGCCCCCGGGGCTGAACACCGGGGAGCTGTTTTTT	CASRWGGPPGLNTGELFF
TRBV2	TRBJ2-7	TRBD2	NA	15	TGTGCCAGCAGTGAAGGGCTAGCGGAGCTATACGAGCAGTACTTC	CASSEGLAELYEQYF
TRBV29-1	TRBJ1-2	NA	few	13	TGCAGCGCTGCAGGGCGAGCTAACTATGGCTACACCTTC	CSAAGRANYGYTF
TRBV29-1	TRBJ2-3	TRBD1	few	15	TGCAGCGTAAAACCGGGACAGGGCTTTACAGATACGCAGTATTTT	CSVKPGQGFTDTQYF
TRBV5-6	TRBJ2-2	NA	NA	16	TGTGCCAGCAGCTATTGGGAAGGGGCGAACACCGGGGAGCTGTTTTTT	CASSYWEGANTGELFF
TRBV19	TRBJ2-1	NA	NA	15	TGTGCCAGTAGTTTAGGGCGGGGGCCCTACAATGAGCAGTTCTTC	CASSLGRGPYNEQFF
TRBV4-1	TRBJ2-1	TRBD2	NA	15	TGCGCCAGCAGCCAGGATCGGGGGGGGTACAATGAGCAGTTCTTC	CASSQDRGGYNEQFF
TRBV5-6	TRBJ2-5	TRBD2	NA	16	TGTGCCAGCAGCATACCCGGGACTAGCGGCCAAGAGACCCAGTACTTC	CASSIPGTSGQETQYF
TRBV9	TRBJ2-6	NA	NA	15	TGTGCCAGCAGCCCGCGGGCCTCTGGGGCCAACGTCCTGACTTTC	CASSPRASGANVLTF